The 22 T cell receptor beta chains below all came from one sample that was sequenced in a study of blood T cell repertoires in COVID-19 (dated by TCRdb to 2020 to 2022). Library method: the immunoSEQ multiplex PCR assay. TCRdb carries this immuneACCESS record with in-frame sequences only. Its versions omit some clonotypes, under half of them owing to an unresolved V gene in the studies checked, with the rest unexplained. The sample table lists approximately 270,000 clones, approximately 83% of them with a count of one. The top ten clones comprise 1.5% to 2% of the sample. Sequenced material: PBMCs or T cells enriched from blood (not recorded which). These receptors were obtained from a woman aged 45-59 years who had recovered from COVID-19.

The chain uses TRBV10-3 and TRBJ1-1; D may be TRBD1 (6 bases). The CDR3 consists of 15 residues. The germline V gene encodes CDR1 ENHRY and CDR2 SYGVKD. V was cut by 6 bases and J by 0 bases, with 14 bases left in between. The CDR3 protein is CAISMTGVMNTEAFF. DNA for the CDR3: TGTGCCATCAGCATGACAGGAGTAATGAACACTGAAGCTTTCTTT.

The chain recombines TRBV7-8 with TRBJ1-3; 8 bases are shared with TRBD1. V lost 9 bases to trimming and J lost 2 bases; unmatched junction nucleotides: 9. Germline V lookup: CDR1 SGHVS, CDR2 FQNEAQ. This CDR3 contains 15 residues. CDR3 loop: CASKQGTGAGNTIYF. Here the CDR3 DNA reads TGTGCCAGTAAACAGGGGACAGGCGCTGGAAACACCATATATTTT.

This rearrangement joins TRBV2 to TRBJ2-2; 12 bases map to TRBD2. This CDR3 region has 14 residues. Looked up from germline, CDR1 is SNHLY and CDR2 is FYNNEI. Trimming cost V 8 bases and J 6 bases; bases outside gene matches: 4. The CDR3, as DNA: TGTGCCAGCCGGACTAGCGGGATCCCCGGGGAGCTGTTTTTT. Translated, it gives CASRTSGIPGELFF. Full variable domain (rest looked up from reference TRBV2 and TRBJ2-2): EPEVTQTPSHQVTQMGQEVILRCVPISNHLYFYWYRQILGQKVEFLVSFYNNEISEKSEIFDDQFSVERPDGSNFTLKIRSTKLEDSAMYFCASRTSGIPGELFFGEGSRLTVL.

The CDR3 sequence is CASSKRNSPLHF. The CDR3 DNA reads TGTGCCAGCAGCAAGAGGAATTCACCCCTCCACTTT. The chain is built from TRBV4-2 and TRBJ1-6; D gene unclear. CDR3 length: 12 amino acids. V lost 5 bases and J 7 bases, leaving 6 bases between the germline ends. From germline, CDR1 is LGHNA and CDR2 YNFKEQ.

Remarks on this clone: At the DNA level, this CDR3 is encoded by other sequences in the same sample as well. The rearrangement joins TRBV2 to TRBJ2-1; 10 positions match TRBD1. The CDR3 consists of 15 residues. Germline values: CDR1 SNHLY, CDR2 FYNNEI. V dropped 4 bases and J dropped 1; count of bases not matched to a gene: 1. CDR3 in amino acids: CASSADRGSYNEQFF. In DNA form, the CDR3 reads TGTGCCAGCAGTGCGGACAGGGGGTCCTACAATGAGCAGTTCTTC.

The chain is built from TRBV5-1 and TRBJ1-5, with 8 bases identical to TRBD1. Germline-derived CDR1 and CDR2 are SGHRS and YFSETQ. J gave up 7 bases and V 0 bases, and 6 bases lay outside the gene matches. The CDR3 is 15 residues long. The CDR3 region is CASSLDGQGSQPQHF. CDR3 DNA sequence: TGCGCCAGCAGCTTGGACGGACAGGGCAGCCAGCCCCAGCATTTT.

As DNA, the CDR3 is TGTGCCAGCAGTCGGACTGAGACCCAGTACTTC. Translation gives CASSRTETQYF. The chain carries TRBV2 and TRBJ2-5, with D maybe TRBD2 (5 bases). Trimming took 5 bases from V and 5 from J, leaving 6 bases between them. The germline CDR1 and CDR2 sequences are SNHLY and FYNNEI. The CDR3 is 11 residues long. Variable domain in full (rest from reference TRBV2 and TRBJ2-5): EPEVTQTPSHQVTQMGQEVILRCVPISNHLYFYWYRQILGQKVEFLVSFYNNEISEKSEIFDDQFSVERPDGSNFTLKIRSTKLEDSAMYFCASSRTETQYFGPGTRLLVL.

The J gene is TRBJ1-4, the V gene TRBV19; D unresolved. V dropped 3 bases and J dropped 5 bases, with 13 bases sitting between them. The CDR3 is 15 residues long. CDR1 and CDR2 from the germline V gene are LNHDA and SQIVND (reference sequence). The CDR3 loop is CASSIRVRQNEKLFF. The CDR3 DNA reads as TGTGCCAGTAGTATCCGGGTACGTCAGAATGAAAAACTGTTTTTT.

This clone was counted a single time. CDR3 amino acids: CASSDPRGDGYTF. The DNA of the CDR3 is TGTGCCAGCAGTGATCCCAGGGGCGATGGCTACACCTTC. The chain uses TRBV2 and TRBJ1-2, with a weak D call TRBD1 (6 bases). V gave up 3 bases and J gave up 6 bases, with 11 bases separating them. Germline values: CDR1 SNHLY, CDR2 FYNNEI. The CDR3 loop spans 13 amino acids.

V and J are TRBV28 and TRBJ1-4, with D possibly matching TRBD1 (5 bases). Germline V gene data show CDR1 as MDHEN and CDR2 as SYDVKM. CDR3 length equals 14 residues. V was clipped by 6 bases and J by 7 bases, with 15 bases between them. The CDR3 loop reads CASSPDGGGEKLFF. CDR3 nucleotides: TGTGCCAGCAGCCCCGACGGCGGGGGTGAAAAACTGTTTTTT. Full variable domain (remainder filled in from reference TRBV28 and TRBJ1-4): DVKVTQSSRYLVKRTGEKVFLECVQDMDHENMFWYRQDPGLGLRLIYFSYDVKMKEKGDIPEGYSVSREKKERFSLILESASTNQTSMYLCASSPDGGGEKLFFGSGTQLSVL.

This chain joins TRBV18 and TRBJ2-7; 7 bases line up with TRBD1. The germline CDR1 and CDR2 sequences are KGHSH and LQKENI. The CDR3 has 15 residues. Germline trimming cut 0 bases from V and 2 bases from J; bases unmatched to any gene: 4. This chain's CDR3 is CASSPPRTGTYEQYF. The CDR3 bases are TGTGCCAGCTCACCACCCCGGACAGGAACCTACGAGCAGTACTTC.

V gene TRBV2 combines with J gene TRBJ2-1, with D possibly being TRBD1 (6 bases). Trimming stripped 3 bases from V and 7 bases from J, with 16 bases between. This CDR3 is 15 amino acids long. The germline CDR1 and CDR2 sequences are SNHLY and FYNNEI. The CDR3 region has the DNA TGTGCCAGCAGTGACTCCGGACTCAGGGGAAATGAGCAGTTCTTC. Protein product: CASSDSGLRGNEQFF.

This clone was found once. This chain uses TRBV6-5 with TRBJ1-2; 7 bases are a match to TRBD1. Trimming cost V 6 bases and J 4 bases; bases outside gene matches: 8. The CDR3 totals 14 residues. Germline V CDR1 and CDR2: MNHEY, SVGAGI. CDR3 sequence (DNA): TGTGCCAGCAGGAGTGGAGGGGGCGGCTATGGCTACACCTTC. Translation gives CASRSGGGGYGYTF.

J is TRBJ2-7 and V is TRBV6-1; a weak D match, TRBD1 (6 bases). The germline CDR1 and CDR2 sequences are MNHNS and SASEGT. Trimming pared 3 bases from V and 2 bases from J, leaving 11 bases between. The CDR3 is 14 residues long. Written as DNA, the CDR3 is TGTGCCAGCAGTGAGGACAGACCGACCTACGAGCAGTACTTC. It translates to CASSEDRPTYEQYF.

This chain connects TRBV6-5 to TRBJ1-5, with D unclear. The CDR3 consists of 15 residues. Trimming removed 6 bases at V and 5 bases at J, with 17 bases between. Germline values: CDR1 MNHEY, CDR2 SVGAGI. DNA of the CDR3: TGTGCCAGCAGACTCGGGATGGGAGTCGATCAGCCCCAGCATTTT. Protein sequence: CASRLGMGVDQPQHF.

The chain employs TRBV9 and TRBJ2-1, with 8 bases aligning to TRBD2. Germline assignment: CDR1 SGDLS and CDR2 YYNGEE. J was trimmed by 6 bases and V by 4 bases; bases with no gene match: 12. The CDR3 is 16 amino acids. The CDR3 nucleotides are TGTGCCAGCAGCTTAGGACTAGCCCTATCGAGCAATGAGCAGTTCTTC. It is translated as CASSLGLALSSNEQFF.

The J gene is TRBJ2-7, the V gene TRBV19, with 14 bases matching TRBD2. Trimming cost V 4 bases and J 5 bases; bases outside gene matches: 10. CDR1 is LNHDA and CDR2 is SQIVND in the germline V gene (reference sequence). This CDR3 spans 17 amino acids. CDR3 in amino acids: CASSKGGTSGRANEQYF. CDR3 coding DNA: TGTGCCAGTAGTAAAGGGGGGACTAGCGGGAGAGCTAACGAGCAGTACTTC.

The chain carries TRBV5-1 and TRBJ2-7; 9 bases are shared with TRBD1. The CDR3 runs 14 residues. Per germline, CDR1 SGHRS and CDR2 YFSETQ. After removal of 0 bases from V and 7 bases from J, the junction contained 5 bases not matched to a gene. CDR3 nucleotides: TGCGCCAGCAGCTTGGTCCCACAGGGGGCAGAGCAGTACTTC. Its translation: CASSLVPQGAEQYF. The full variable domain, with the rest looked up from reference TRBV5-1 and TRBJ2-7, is KAGVTQTPRYLIKTRGQQVTLSCSPISGHRSVSWYQQTPGQGLQFLFEYFSETQRNKGNFPGRFSGRQFSNSRSEMNVSTLELGDSALYLCASSLVPQGAEQYFGPGTRLTVT.

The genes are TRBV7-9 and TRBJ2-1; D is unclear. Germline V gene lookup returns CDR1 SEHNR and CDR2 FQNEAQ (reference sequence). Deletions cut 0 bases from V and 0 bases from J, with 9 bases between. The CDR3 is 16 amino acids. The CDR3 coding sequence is TGTGCCAGCAGCTTAGCGTGGCGGAGCTCCTACAATGAGCAGTTCTTC. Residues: CASSLAWRSSYNEQFF.

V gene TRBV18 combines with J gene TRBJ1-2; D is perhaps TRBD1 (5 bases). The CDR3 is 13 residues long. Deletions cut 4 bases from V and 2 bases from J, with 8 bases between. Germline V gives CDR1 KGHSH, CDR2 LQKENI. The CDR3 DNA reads TGTGCCAGCTCACTACGGGGGAACTATGGCTACACCTTC. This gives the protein CASSLRGNYGYTF.

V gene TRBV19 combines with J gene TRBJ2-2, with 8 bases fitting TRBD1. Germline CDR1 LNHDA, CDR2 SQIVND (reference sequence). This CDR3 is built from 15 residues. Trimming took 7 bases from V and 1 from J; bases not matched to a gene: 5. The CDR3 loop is CASKDRALNTGELFF. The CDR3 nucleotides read TGTGCCAGTAAGGACAGGGCACTGAACACCGGGGAGCTGTTTTTT.

CDR3 nucleotides: TGTGCCAGTAGTACCAGGGATTCAACTAATGAAAAACTGTTTTTT. This gives the protein CASSTRDSTNEKLFF. The chain combines TRBV19 with TRBJ1-4; D possibly corresponds to TRBD1 (5 bases). Trimming stripped 4 bases from V and 0 bases from J, with 9 bases between. The CDR3 is 15 amino acids. CDR1 and CDR2 (germline): LNHDA, SQIVND (reference sequence). Based on the CDR3 plus reference TRBV19 and TRBJ1-4, the full variable domain is DGGITQSPKYLFRKEGQNVTLSCEQNLNHDAMYWYRQDPGQGLRLIYYSQIVNDFQKGDIAEGYSVSREKKESFPLTVTSAQKNPTAFYLCASSTRDSTNEKLFFGSGTQLSVL.